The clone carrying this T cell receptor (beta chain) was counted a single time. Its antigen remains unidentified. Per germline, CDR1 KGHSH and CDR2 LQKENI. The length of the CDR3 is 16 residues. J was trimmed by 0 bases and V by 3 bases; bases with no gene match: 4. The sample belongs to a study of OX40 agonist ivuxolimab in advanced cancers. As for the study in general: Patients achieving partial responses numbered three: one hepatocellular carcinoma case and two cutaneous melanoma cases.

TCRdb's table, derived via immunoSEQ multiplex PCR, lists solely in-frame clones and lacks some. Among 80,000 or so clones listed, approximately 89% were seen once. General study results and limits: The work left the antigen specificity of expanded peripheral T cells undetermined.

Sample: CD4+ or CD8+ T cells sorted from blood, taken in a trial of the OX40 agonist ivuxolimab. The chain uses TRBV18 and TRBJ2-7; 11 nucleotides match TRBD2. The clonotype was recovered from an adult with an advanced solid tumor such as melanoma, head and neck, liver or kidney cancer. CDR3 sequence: CASSPRLAGNSYEQYF. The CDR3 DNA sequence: TGTGCCAGCTCACCGCGACTAGCGGGGAACTCCTACGAGCAGTACTTC.